This TCR beta chain stems from a study of T cell clones after liver transplantation. TCRdb's table, derived via immunoSEQ multiplex PCR, lists solely in-frame clones and lacks some. The sample has 85,000 to 130,000 clones, roughly four fifths seen once; the top ten hold around 0.97%. This clone came up a few times. The CDR3 runs to 13 residues. Germline-derived CDR1 and CDR2 are LNHDA and SQIVND (reference sequence). V dropped 8 bases and J dropped 11 bases, with 19 bases sitting between them. This clonotype was sampled from a human donor who received a liver transplant. The material sequenced was CD4+ T cells from blood, taken before liver transplant. The chain employs TRBV19 and TRBJ1-5; D unresolved. The chain's CDR3 is CASSPGPMGAQHF. The DNA of the CDR3 is TGTGCCAGTTCCCCAGGCCCCATGGGAGCCCAGCATTTT.